The rows below give T cell receptor beta chains drawn from one sample of a study of cytotoxic CD8 clonotypes in ibrutinib-treated CLL. Here immunoSEQ multiplex PCR was the method, and the copy in TCRdb shows in-frame clones only, minus some. The table lists 140,000 to 150,000 clones, 60% to 85% of them singletons. Sequenced here: PBMCs, sampled after 24 months of ibrutinib treatment. These receptors came from a human donor with chronic lymphocytic leukemia. Each CDR3 is given with its conserved first and last residue. A D gene is named only where the DNA matches it firmly. The size entry is marked missing in some rows and otherwise reads once, few, many or a size class.

clone_size j_call d_call v_call cdr3_aa cdr3_nt
. TRBJ1-5 . TRBV28 CASKGSAAYQPQHF TGTGCCAGCAAGGGATCCGCGGCCTATCAGCCCCAGCATTTT
once TRBJ1-2 . TRBV6-5 CASSRQVSYGYTF TGTGCCAGCAGTCGACAGGTTAGCTATGGCTACACCTTC
. TRBJ1-5 . TRBV28 CASSSPNQPQHF TGTGCCAGCAGTTCCCCCAATCAGCCCCAGCATTTT
. TRBJ2-2 . TRBV5-1 CASSLQGPPAGELFF TGCGCCAGCAGCCTCCAGGGGCCACCCGCCGGGGAGCTGTTTTTT
. TRBJ2-7 TRBD1 TRBV6-5 CASRGTGGWDEQYF TGTGCCAGCAGAGGGACAGGGGGCTGGGACGAGCAGTACTTC
. TRBJ1-2 . TRBV6-1 CASSEAWGGYTF TGTGCCAGCAGTGAAGCATGGGGGGGCTACACCTTC
. TRBJ2-5 . TRBV5-4 CASSFGGREEETQYF TGTGCCAGCAGCTTCGGGGGGCGTGAGGAAGAGACCCAGTACTTC
. TRBJ2-5 . TRBV10-3 CAIRRGQQETQYF TGTGCCATCAGGAGGGGTCAGCAAGAGACCCAGTACTTC
. TRBJ1-5 . TRBV28 CASTAGRGRQPQHF TGTGCCAGCACCGCGGGCAGGGGAAGGCAGCCCCAGCATTTT
few TRBJ2-7 TRBD2 TRBV18 CASRAGLAGGAYEQYF TGTGCCAGCCGGGCGGGACTAGCGGGGGGCGCCTACGAGCAGTACTTC
. TRBJ1-1 . TRBV6-5 CASSYGGSNPNTEAFF TGTGCCAGCAGTTACGGAGGCAGCAACCCGAACACTGAAGCTTTCTTT
few TRBJ1-1 . TRBV5-1 CASSLWGRDTEAFF TGCGCCAGCAGCTTGTGGGGGAGAGACACTGAAGCTTTCTTT
. TRBJ1-5 TRBD1 TRBV6-6 CASRQTGRNQPQHF TGTGCCAGCAGGCAGACAGGGCGCAATCAGCCCCAGCATTTT
. TRBJ1-1 TRBD1 TRBV5-1 CASSLTGQGGTEAFF TGCGCCAGCAGCTTGACCGGACAGGGGGGCACTGAAGCTTTCTTT
. TRBJ2-3 TRBD2 TRBV5-4 CASSRVVGGRSTDTQYF TGTGCCAGCAGCCGCGTTGTGGGAGGGAGAAGCACAGATACGCAGTATTTT
. TRBJ2-2 . TRBV7-9 CASSSQGGNTGELFF TGTGCCAGCAGCTCCCAGGGTGGAAACACCGGGGAGCTGTTTTTT